The present TCR beta chain was sequenced within a study of OX40 agonist ivuxolimab in advanced cancers. Measured with immunoSEQ multiplex PCR; TCRdb has only the in-frame clones, and not every one. The table has about 73,000 clones, over 75% seen once. This clone was picked up a small number of times. The conserved phenylalanine or tryptophan is not found at the CDR3 terminus, so this likely reflects a read error. The DNA is omitted, as the CDR3 cannot be located on it reliably, and the CDR3 follows TCRdb's listing. The CDR3 totals 12 residues, both ends included. Per germline, CDR1 MNHGY and CDR2 SVAAGI.

This chain uses TRBV6-9 with TRBJ2-7; the table gives TRBD2 as D, unverified against the DNA. The clonotype comes from an adult with an advanced solid tumor such as melanoma, head and neck, liver or kidney cancer. Here the sequenced sample was CD4+ or CD8+ T cells sorted from blood, taken in a trial of the OX40 agonist ivuxolimab. CDR3: CASSSGTSGLRS.